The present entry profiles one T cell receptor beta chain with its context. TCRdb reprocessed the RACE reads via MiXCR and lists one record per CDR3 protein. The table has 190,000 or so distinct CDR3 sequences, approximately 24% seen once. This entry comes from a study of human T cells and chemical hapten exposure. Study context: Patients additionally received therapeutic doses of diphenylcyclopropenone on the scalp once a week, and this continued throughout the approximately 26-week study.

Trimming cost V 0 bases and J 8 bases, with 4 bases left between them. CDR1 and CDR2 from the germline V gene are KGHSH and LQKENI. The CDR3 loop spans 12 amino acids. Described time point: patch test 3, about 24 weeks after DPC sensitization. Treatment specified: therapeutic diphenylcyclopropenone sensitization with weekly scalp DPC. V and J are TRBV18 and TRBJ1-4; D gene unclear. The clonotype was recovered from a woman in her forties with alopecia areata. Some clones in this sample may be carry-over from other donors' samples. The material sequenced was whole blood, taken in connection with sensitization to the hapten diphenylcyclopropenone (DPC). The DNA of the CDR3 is TGTGCCAGCTCACCACCGGGCGAAAAACTGTTTTTT. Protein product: CASSPPGEKLFF.